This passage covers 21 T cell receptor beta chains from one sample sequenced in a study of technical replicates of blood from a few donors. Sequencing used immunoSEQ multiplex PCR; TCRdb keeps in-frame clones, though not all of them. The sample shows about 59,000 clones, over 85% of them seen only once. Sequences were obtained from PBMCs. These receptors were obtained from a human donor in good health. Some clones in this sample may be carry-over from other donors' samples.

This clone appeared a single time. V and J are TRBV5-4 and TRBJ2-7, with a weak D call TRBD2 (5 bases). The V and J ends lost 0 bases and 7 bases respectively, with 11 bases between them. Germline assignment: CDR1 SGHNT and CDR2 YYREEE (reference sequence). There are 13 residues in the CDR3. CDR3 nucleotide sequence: TGTGCCAGCAGCTTGGCCGGGCGGGCGGAGCAGTACTTC. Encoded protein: CASSLAGRAEQYF.

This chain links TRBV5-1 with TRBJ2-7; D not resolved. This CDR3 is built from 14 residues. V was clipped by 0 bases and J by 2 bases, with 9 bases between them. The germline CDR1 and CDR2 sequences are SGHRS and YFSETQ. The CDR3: CASSLGRKTYEQYF. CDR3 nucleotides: TGCGCCAGCAGCTTGGGGCGGAAAACCTACGAGCAGTACTTC.

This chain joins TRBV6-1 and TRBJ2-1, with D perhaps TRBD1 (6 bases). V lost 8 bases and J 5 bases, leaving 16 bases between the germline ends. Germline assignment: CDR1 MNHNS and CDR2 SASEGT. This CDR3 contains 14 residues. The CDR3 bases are TGTGCCAGCGGAGGCAGGGGCCTCGACAATGAGCAGTTCTTC. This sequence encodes CASGGRGLDNEQFF.

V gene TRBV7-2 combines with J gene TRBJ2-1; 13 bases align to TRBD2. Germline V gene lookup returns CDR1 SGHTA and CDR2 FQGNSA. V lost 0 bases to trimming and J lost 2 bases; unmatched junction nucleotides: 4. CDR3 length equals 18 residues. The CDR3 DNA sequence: TGTGCCAGCAGCTTAGCTGACGGACTAGCGGGAGCCTACAATGAGCAGTTCTTC. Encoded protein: CASSLADGLAGAYNEQFF.

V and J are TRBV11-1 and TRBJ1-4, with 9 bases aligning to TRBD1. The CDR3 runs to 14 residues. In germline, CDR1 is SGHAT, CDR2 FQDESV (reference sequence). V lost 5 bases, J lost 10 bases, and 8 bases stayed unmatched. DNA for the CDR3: TGTGCCAGCAGCGGCCGGGACAGGGACGGAAAACTGTTTTTT. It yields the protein CASSGRDRDGKLFF.

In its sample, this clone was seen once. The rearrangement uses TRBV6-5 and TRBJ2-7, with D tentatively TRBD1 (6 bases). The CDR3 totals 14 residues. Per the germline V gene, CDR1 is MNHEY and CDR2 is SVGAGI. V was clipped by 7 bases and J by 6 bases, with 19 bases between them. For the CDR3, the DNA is TGTGCCAGCACCTACGGCAGGGGAGTTGCCGAGCAGTACTTC. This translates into CASTYGRGVAEQYF.

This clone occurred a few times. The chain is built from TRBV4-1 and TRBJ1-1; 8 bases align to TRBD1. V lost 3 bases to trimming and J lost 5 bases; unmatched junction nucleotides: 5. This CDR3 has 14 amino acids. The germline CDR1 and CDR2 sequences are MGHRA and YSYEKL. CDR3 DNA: TGCGCCAGCAGCCAGACAGGGGTGGAGACTGAAGCTTTCTTT. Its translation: CASSQTGVETEAFF.

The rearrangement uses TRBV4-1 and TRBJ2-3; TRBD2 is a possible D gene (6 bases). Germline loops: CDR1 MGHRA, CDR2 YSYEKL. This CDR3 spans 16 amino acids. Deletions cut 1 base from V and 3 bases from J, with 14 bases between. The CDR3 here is CASSQGFRLETDTQYF. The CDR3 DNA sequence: TGCGCCAGCAGCCAAGGCTTCCGACTAGAAACAGATACGCAGTATTTT.

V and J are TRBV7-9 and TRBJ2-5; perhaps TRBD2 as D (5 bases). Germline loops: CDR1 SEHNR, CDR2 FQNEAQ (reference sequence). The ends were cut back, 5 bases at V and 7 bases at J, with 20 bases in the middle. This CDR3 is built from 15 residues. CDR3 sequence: CASSAEELVRGTQYF. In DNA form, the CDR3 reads TGTGCCAGCAGCGCCGAGGAGCTAGTACGGGGGACCCAGTACTTC.

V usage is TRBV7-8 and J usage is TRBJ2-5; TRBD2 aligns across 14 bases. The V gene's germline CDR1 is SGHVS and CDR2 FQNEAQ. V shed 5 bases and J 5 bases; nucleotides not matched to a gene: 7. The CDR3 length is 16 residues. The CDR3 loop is CASSPGLAGVGETQYF. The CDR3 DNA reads TGTGCCAGCAGCCCGGGACTAGCGGGAGTAGGGGAGACCCAGTACTTC.

CDR3 sequence: CASRATGGRTGELFF. The CDR3 DNA reads as TGTGCCAGCAGAGCGACAGGGGGCCGCACCGGGGAGCTGTTTTTT. V is TRBV6-1 and J is TRBJ2-2, with 10 bases that match TRBD1. CDR3 length: 15 residues. J lost 4 bases, V lost 6 bases, and 5 bases had no gene match. Germline assignment: CDR1 MNHNS and CDR2 SASEGT.

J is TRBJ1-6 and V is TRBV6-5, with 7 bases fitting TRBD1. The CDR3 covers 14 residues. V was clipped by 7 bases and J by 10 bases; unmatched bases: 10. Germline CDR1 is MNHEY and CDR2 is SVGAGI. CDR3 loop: CASTREGAGSPLHF. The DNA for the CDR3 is TGTGCCAGCACCCGAGAGGGGGCGGGCTCACCCCTCCACTTT.

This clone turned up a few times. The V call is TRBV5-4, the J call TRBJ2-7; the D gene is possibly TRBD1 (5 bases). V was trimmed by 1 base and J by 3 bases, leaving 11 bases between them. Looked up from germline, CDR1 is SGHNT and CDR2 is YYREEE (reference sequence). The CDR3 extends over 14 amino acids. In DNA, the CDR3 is TGTGCCAGCAGCTTGAGCACAGGATTCTACGAGCAGTACTTC. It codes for CASSLSTGFYEQYF.

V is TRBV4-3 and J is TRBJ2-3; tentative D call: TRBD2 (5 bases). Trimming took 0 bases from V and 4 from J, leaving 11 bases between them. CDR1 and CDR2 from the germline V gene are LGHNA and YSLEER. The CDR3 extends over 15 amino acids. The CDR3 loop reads CASSQERAGADTQYF. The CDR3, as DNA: TGCGCCAGCAGCCAAGAAAGGGCCGGGGCAGATACGCAGTATTTT.

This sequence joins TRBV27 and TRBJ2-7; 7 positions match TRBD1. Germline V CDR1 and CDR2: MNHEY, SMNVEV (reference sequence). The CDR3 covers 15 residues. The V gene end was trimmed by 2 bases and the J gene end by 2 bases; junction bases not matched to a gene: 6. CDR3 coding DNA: TGTGCCAGCAGTTTAAAGGGACAGAAAACCTACGAGCAGTACTTC. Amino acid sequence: CASSLKGQKTYEQYF.

The CDR3 sequence: CASSSEGYGYTF. Here the CDR3 DNA reads TGTGCCAGCAGCTCGGAGGGCTATGGCTACACCTTC. The chain recombines TRBV5-8 with TRBJ1-2, with D hard to call. Germline CDR1 is SGHTS and CDR2 is YDEGEE. V lost 3 bases and J 4 bases, leaving 7 bases between the germline ends. The CDR3 extends over 12 amino acids. Supplemented by reference TRBV5-8 and TRBJ1-2, the full variable domain reads EAGVTQSPTHLIKTRGQQATLRCSPISGHTSVYWYQQALGLGLQFLLWYDEGEERNRGNFPPRFSGRQFPNYSSELNVNALELEDSALYLCASSSEGYGYTFGSGTRLTVV.

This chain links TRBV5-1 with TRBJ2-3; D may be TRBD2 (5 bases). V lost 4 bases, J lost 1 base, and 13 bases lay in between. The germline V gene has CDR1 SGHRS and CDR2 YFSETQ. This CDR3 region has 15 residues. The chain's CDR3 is CASSLGMRGTDTQYF. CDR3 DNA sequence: TGCGCCAGCAGCCTTGGAATGCGGGGCACAGATACGCAGTATTTT.

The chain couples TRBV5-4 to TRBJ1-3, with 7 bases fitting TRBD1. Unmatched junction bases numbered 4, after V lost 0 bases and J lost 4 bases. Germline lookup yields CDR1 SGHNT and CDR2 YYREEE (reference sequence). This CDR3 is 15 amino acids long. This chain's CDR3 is CASSLGQGDGNTIYF. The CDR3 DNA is TGTGCCAGCAGCTTGGGGCAGGGGGACGGAAACACCATATATTTT.

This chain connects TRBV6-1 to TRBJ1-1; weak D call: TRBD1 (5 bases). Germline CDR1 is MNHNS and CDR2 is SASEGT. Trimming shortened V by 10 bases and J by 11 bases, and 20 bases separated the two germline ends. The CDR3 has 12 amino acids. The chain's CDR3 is CATGGWTTAAFF. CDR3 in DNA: TGTGCCACCGGGGGGTGGACCACCGCGGCTTTCTTT.

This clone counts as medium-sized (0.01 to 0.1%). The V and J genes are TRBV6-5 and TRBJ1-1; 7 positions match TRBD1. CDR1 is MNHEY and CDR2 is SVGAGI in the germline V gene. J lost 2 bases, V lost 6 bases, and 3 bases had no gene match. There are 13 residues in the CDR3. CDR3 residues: CASRGQLNTEAFF. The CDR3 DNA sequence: TGTGCCAGCAGGGGACAGCTTAACACTGAAGCTTTCTTT.

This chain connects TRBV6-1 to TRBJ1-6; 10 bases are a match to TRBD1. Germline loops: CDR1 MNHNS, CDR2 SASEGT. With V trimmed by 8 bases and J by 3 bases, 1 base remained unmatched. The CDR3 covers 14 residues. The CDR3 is CASRDRGYNSPLHF. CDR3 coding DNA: TGTGCCAGCCGGGACAGGGGCTATAATTCACCCCTCCACTTT.